What follows is one T cell receptor (beta chain) and its context. The assay was immunoSEQ multiplex PCR, and TCRdb's table has in-frame clones only and misses some. The profile shows about 380,000 clones, 80% to 90% of them singletons. The sample belongs to a study of blood T cell repertoires in COVID-19. As for the study in general: Samples representing acute and convalescent COVID-19 were sourced from the United States, Italy and Spain.

This study enrolled people aged roughly 18 to 90 from about 24 US geographic areas. Donors in Cohort 3 who had recovered were those with two negative PCRs, healthcare professional clearance, or resolution of their symptoms. Germline V gene sequence: CDR1 SSHAT, CDR2 FNYEAQ (reference sequence). V lost 5 bases and J 7 bases, leaving 20 bases between the germline ends. This CDR3 contains 15 residues. The material sequenced was PBMCs or T cells enriched from blood (not recorded which). This rearrangement joins TRBV7-7 to TRBJ1-1, with D possibly being TRBD1 (5 bases). The sequence was obtained from a man aged 25 to 40 who had recovered from COVID-19. As DNA, the CDR3 is TGTGCCAGCAGCCCCTTGGGCAGGTCCGGGGGTGAAGCTTTCTTT. Protein sequence: CASSPLGRSGGEAFF.